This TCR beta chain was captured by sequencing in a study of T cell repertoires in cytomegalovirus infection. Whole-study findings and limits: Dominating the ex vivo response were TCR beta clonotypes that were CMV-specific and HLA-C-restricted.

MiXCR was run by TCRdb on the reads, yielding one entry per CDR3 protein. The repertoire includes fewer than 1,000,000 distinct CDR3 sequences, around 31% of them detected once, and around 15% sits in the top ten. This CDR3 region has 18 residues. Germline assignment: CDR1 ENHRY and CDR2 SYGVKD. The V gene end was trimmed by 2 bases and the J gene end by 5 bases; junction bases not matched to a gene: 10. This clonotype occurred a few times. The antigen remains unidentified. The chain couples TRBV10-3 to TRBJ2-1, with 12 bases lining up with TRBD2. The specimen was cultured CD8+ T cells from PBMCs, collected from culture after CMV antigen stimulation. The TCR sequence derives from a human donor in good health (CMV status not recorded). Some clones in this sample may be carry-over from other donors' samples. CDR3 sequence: CAISEGLPASGGDNEQFF. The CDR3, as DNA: TGTGCCATCAGTGAGGGGCTGCCGGCTAGCGGGGGGGACAATGAGCAGTTCTTC.